This T cell receptor beta chain was sequenced in a study of molecular identifiers for immune sequencing clone quantification (dated by TCRdb to the late 2010s). In the study overall: In a replicate experiment, RNA from around 20,000 or 100,000 naive CD8 T cells was split into five aliquots, four of which were sequenced. The study was a methods study using CD8 T cells to benchmark molecular-identifier clustering-based TCR repertoire sequencing (MIDCIRS) and TCR RNA copy counting.

The library was obtained by PCR. Sequencing relied on a NextSeq 500. Bulk TCR libraries were made following a previously described method, with the TCR primers given in Table S5. Total RNA was purified with the Qiagen AllPrep DNA/RNA kit. Before analysis, reads from multiple sequencing runs of the same library were pooled. As for how the authors treated the data: Reads were retained only if their TCR constant sequence matched exactly, and those retained reads were trimmed to 150 nt and grouped according to their 12-nt molecular barcodes. Reads in each barcode group were sub-clustered using a 15% Levenshtein threshold, and a quality-weighted consensus sequence was built for each RNA molecule. Non-functional sequences were filtered out, along with any lower-count sequence sitting one edit away from another sequence. Barcode sub-clusters with fewer than 20% of the maximum read count were removed, based on fitting two negative binomial distributions. TCRdb reran the public reads through fastp at Q25 and MiXCR, keeping productive beta chains. Identical CDR3 proteins give one entry, which carries the most common genes and DNA. TCRdb's processing, not the study's, gives the V and J calls here. The sample table holds around 480,000 distinct CDR3 sequences, of which about a quarter were seen once. The ten top clones hold 0.7% to 0.9% of the sample.

Naive CD8 T cell libraries were made from about 21,000 to 970,000 sorted cells using 10%, 30% or 50% of purified RNA. Naive CD8 T cells, defined as CD8+CD4-CCR7+CD45RA+, were FACS-sorted into RLT Plus buffer on a BD FACSAria II. Detection sensitivity was tested by spiking Jurkat RNA equal to ten or so TCR copies' worth into samples containing about 19,000-1,000,000 naive CD8 T cells. CD8 T cells were enriched with RosetteSep CD8+ T Cell Enrichment Cocktail and Ficoll-Paque, followed by ACK red cell lysis. Beyond this particular receptor, the publication reports: In CMV-specific effector cells, clones with more than 20 RNA copies accounted for over 99% of molecules, whereas in naive cells such clones accounted for under 1%. Spiked-in Jurkat TCR RNA equal to a single cell's worth was reported to be detectable even within one million naive CD8 T cells. Modeling gave around 3.3 recovered TCR RNA copies per cell versus approximately 11 by digital PCR, implying about 30% capture efficiency. The naive libraries included spiked-in Jurkat TCR RNA (about nine copies' worth), and this Jurkat TCR RNA is not part of the donor repertoire. Highly expanded clone sizes could be underestimated if identical TCR molecules share a barcode. When barcode sub-clustering was omitted, TCR diversity was inflated by chimeric consensus sequences, with chimeras reaching as high as 47%.

The CDR3, cysteine through phenylalanine, is 15 amino acids long. The DNA shown is the 45-base CDR3, in frame from base 1. The germline V gene specifies MGHRA as CDR1 and YSYEKL as CDR2. From V the trimming removes 2 bases and from J it removes 3 bases, while the gene matches leave 6 bases of the junction unaccounted for. This clonotype has at least ten counts. This receptor's antigen is unknown. Within one base of it there is no much larger clone, and no base qualities were kept. The source of this sequence is a human donor in good health. Some libraries in this study had Jurkat cell RNA spiked in. The rearrangement combines TRBV4-1 with TRBJ1-2, and 7 bases in between align with TRBD1. Source material: naive CD8+ T cells from blood, with Jurkat cell RNA spiked in. Read against the paper, the sample's cell subset or site label means: FACS-sorted CD8+CD4-CCR7+CD45RA+ naive T cells. The DNA sequence is as follows: TGCGCCAGCAGCCAAAGACAGGGAGACGACTATGGCTACACCTTC. It translates as CASSQRQGDDYGYTF.